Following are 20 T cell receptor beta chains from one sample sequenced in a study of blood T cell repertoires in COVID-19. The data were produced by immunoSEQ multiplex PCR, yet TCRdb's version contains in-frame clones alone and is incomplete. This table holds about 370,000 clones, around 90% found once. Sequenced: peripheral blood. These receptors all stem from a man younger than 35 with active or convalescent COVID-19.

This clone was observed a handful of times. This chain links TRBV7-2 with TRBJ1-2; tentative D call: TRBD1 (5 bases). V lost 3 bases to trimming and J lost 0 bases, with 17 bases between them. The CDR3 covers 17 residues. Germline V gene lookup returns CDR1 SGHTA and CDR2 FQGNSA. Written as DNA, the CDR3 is TGTGCCAGCAGCTTGGGGCAGGTCGGCCCCCCTAACTATGGCTACACCTTC. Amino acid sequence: CASSLGQVGPPNYGYTF.

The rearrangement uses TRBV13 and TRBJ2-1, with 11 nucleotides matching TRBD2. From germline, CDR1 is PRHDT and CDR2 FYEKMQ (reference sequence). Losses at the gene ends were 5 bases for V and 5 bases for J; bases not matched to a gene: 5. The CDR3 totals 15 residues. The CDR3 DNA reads TGTGCCAGCAGCCTTAGACTAGCGGGGCACAATGAGCAGTTCTTC. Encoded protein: CASSLRLAGHNEQFF.

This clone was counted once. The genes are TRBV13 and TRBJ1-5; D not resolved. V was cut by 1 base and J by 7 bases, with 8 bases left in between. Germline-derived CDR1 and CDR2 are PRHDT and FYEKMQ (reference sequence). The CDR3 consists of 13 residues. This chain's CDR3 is CASSLAGGQPQHF. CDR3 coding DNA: TGTGCCAGCAGCTTAGCAGGTGGGCAGCCCCAGCATTTT.

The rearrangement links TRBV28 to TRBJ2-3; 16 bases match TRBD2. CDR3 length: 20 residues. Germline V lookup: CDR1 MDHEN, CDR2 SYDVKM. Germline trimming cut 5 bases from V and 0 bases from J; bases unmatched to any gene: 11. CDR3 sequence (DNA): TGTGCCAGCAGTCCCCAGGGACTAGCGGGGGGGGGTACTAGCACAGATACGCAGTATTTT. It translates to CASSPQGLAGGGTSTDTQYF.

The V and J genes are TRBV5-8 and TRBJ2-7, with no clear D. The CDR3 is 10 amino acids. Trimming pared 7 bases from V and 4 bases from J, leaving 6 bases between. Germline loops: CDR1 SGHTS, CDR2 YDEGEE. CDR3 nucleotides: TGTGCCAGCGGAGTATACGAGCAGTACTTC. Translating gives CASGVYEQYF.

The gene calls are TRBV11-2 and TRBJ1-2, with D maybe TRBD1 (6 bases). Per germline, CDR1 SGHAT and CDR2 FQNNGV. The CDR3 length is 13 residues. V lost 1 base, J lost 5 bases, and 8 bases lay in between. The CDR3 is CASSLGQAYGYTF. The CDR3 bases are TGTGCCAGCAGCTTAGGACAGGCATATGGCTACACCTTC.

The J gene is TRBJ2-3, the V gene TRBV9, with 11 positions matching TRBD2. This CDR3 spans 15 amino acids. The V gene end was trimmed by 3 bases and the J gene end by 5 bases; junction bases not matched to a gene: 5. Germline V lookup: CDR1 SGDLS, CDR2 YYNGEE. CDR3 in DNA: TGTGCCAGCAGCGAGGGGACTAGCGGTGGAGATACGCAGTATTTT. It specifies CASSEGTSGGDTQYF.

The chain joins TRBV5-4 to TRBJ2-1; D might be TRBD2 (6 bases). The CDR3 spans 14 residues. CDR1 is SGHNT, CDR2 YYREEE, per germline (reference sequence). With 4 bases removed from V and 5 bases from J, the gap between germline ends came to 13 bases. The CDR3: CASSPGLPDNEQFF. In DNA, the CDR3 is TGTGCCAGCAGCCCGGGACTTCCCGACAATGAGCAGTTCTTC.

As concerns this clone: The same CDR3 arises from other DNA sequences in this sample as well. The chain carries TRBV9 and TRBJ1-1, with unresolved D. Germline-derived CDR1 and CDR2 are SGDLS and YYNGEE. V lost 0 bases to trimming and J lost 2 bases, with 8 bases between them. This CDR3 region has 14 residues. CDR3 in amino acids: CASSVAGVNTEAFF. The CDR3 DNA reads TGTGCCAGCAGCGTAGCCGGGGTCAACACTGAAGCTTTCTTT.

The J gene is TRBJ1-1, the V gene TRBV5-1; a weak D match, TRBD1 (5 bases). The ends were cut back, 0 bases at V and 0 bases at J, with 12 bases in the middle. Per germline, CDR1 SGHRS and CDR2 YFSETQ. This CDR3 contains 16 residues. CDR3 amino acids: CASSLAGGGLNTEAFF. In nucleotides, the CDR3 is TGCGCCAGCAGCTTGGCTGGGGGGGGATTGAACACTGAAGCTTTCTTT.

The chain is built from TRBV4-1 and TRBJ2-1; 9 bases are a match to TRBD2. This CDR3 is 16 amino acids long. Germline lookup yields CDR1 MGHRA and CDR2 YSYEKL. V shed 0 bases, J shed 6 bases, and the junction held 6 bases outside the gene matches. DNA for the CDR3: TGCGCCAGCAGCCAAGATCGGGCTAGCGGGATCAATGAGCAGTTCTTC. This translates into CASSQDRASGINEQFF.

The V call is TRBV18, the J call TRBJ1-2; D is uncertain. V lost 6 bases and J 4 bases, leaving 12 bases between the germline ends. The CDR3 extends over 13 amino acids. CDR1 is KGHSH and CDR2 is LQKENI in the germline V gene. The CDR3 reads CASSHLAFYGYTF. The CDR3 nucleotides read TGTGCCAGCTCTCACCTGGCTTTCTATGGCTACACCTTC.

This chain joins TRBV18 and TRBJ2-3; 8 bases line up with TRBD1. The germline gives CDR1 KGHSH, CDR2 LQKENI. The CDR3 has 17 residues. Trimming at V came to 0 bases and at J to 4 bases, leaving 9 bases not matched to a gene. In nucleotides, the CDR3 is TGTGCCAGCTCACCACCAGTGGGGACAGGTAGTGCAGATACGCAGTATTTT. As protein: CASSPPVGTGSADTQYF. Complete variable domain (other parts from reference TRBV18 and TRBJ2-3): NAGVMQNPRHLVRRRGQEARLRCSPMKGHSHVYWYRQLPEEGLKFMVYLQKENIIDESGMPKERFSAEFPKEGPSILRIQQVVRGDSAAYFCASSPPVGTGSADTQYFGPGTRLTVL.

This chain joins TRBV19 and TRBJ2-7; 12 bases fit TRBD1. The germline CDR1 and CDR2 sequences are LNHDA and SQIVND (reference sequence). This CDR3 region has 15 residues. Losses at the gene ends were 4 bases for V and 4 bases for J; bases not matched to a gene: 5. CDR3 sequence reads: CASSTGTGGWYEQYF. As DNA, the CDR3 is TGTGCCAGTAGTACCGGGACAGGGGGCTGGTACGAGCAGTACTTC.

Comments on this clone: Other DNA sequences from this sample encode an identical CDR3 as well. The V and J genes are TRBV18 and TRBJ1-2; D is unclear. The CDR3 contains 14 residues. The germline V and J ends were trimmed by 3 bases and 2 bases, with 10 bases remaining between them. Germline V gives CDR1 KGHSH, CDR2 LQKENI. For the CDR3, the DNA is TGTGCCAGCTCACCTGGAGGTACCAACTATGGCTACACCTTC. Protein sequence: CASSPGGTNYGYTF.

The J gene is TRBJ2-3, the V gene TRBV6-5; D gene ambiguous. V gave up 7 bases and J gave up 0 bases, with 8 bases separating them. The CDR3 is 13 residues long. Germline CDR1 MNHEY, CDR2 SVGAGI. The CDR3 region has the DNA TGTGCCAGCACGGAGATTAGCACAGATACGCAGTATTTT. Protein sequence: CASTEISTDTQYF.

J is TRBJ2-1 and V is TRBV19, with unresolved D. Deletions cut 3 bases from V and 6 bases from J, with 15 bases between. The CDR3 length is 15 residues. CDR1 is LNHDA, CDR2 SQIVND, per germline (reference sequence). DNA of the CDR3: TGTGCCAGTAGTATCCAGGAAGGCTTGGGCAATGAGCAGTTCTTC. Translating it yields CASSIQEGLGNEQFF.

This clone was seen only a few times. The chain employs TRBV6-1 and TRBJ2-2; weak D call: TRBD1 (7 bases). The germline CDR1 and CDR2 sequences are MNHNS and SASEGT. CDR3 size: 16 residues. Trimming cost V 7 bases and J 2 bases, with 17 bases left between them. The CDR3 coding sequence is TGTGCCAGCAATGACCCCAGGGGGGATAACACCGGGGAGCTGTTTTTT. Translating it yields CASNDPRGDNTGELFF.

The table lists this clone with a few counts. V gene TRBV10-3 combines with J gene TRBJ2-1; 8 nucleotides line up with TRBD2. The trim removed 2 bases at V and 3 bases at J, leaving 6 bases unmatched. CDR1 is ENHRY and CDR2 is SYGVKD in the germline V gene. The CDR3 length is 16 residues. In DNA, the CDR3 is TGTGCCATCAGTGAGAGACTAGCGATAAACTACAATGAGCAGTTCTTC. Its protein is CAISERLAINYNEQFF.

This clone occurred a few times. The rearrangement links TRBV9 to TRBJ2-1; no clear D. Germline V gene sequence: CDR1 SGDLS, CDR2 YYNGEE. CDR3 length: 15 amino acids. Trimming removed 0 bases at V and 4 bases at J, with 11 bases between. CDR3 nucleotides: TGTGCCAGCAGCGTAGCCCCATCAACTTACAATGAGCAGTTCTTC. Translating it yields CASSVAPSTYNEQFF.